This TCR beta chain came from a study of blood T cell repertoires in COVID-19. Overall study: Material from acute and convalescent COVID-19 was sourced from the United States, Italy and Spain. The analysed material was cDNA or gDNA that came from T cells, B-cell-depleted T cells, or PBMCs.

Authors' methods: Using reference gene primer amplification, nucleated cell counts were estimated. TCRdb's copy holds only in-frame clones and misses some; the assay was immunoSEQ multiplex PCR. That table gives V, J and clone size, and the DNA gave D and trimming. The table shows about 100,000 clones, with approximately 90% occurring only once. This CDR3 is 14 amino acids long. Looked up from germline, CDR1 is SGHDN and CDR2 is FVKESK. With 3 bases clipped from V and 4 bases from J, the junction kept 2 bases outside the gene matches. The rearrangement uses TRBV14 and TRBJ2-5, with TRBD1 matching over 10 bases. The sequenced material came from peripheral blood. The TCR originated in a man aged 50 to 59 with acute or convalescent COVID-19. The CDR3 bases are TGTGCCAGCAGCCACGACAGGGGGCGAGAGACCCAGTACTTC. Encoded protein: CASSHDRGRETQYF.